This TCR beta chain was recovered during a study of tumor and adjacent non-tumor tissue in lung cancer. Study at large: About 4.2 million productive TCRbeta reads were obtained per sample on average. Study-level points and caveats: In normal lung, the top 100 clones were significantly more dominant than in tumor. Compared with tumor, normal lung showed significantly lower TCR diversity.

The template was RNA from unsorted bulk tissue. Distant lung tissue was collected more than 3 cm away from the tumor edge. Regarding this clonotype: What it recognizes is unknown. The junction does not match germline at one end; this may be a read error.

The library came from three nested PCR rounds adapted from ARM-PCR protocols. TCRdb redid the calling of the multiplex PCR reads with MiXCR, one entry per CDR3 protein. This sample has about 100,000 distinct CDR3 sequences, with over 55% found just once. The CDR3 spans 15 residues. In germline, CDR1 is MNHEY, CDR2 SVGAGI. This TCR was sampled from a man aged 25 to 40 with non-small cell lung cancer. The rearrangement links TRBV6-5 to TRBJ1-2; 9 nucleotides line up with TRBD1. Sequencing was done on a sample of distant non-tumor lung tissue. The CDR3 region is CASSSGQGLNYDYTF. As DNA, the CDR3 is TGTGCCAGTAGCTCTGGACAGGGGCTAAACTATGACTACACCTTC.